The clone carrying this TCR beta chain was counted many times. Germline CDR1 and CDR2: LGHNA and YSLEER. Trimming took 4 bases from V and 0 from J, leaving 6 bases between them. The CDR3 is 14 residues long. This record belongs to a study of early T cells in non-severe SARS-CoV-2 infection. TCRdb ran MiXCR on the 5' RACE reads and lists one entry per CDR3 protein. The sample holds 40,000 to 45,000 distinct CDR3 sequences; 12% are singletons and the top ten take approximately 16%. This chain connects TRBV4-3 to TRBJ2-2; D is ambiguous. The sample comprised whole blood. The receptor was isolated from an adult who was a healthcare worker with PCR-confirmed SARS-CoV-2 infection or an uninfected control (not recorded which). CDR3 sequence reads: CASSLSSNTGELFF. The CDR3 DNA sequence: TGCGCCAGCAGCCTGAGTTCGAACACCGGGGAGCTGTTTTTT.